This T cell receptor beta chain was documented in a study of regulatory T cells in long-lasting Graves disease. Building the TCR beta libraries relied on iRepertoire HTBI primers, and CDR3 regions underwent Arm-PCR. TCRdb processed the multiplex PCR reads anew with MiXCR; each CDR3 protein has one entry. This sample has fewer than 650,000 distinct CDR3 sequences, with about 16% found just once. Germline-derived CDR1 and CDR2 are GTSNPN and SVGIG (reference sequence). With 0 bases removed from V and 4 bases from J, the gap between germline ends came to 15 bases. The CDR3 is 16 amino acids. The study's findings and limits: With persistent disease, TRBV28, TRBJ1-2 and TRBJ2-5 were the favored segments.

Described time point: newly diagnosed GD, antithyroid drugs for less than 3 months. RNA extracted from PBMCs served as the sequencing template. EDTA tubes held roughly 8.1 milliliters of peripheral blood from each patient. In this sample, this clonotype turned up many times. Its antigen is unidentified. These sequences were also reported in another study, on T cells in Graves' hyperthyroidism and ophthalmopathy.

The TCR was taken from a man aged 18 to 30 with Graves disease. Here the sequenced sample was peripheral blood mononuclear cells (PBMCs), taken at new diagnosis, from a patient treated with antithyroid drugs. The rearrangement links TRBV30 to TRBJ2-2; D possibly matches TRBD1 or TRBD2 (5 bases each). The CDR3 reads CAWSVGTDPVTGELFF. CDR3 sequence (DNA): TGTGCCTGGAGTGTAGGGACCGACCCGGTCACCGGGGAGCTGTTTTTT.